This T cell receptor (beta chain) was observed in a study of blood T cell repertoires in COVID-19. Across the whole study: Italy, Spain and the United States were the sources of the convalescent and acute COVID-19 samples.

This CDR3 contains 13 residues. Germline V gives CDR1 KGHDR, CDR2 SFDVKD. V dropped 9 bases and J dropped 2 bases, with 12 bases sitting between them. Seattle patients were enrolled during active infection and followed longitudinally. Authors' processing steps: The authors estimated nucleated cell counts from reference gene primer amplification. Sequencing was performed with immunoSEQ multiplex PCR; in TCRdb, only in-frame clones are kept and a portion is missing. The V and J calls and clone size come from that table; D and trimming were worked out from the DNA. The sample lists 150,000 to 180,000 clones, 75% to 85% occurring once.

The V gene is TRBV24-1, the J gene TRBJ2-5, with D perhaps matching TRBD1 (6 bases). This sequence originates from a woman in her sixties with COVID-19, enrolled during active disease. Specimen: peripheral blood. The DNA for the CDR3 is TGTGCCACCGCCAGGGGATCGCAAGAGACCCAGTACTTC. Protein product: CATARGSQETQYF.